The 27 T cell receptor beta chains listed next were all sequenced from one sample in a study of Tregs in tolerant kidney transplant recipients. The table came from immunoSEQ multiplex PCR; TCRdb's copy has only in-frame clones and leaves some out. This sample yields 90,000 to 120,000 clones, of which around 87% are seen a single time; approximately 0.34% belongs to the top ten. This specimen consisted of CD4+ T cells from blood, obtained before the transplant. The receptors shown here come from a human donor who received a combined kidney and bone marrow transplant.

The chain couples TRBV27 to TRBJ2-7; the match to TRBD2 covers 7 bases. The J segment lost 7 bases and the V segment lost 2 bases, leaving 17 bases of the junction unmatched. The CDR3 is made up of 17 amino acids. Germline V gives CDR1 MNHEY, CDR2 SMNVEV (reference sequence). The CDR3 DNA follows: TGTGCCAGCAGTTTAGGGTGGGGCCGGGGGGAGCTAACGGAGCAGTACTTC. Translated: CASSLGWGRGELTEQYF.

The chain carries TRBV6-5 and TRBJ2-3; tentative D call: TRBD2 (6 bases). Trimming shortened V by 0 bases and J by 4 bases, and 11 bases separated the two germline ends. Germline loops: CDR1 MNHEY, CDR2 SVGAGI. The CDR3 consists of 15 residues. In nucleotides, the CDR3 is TGTGCCAGCAGTTACTCTCGCCTAGCGTCAGATACGCAGTATTTT. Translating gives CASSYSRLASDTQYF.

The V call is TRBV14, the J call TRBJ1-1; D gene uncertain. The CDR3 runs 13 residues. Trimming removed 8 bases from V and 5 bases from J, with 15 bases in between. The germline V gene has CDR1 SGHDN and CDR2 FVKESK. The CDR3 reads CASEAFPGTEAFF. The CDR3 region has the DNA TGTGCCAGCGAGGCATTCCCTGGGACTGAAGCTTTCTTT. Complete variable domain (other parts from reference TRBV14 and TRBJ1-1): EAGVTQFPSHSVIEKGQTVTLRCDPISGHDNLYWYRRVMGKEIKFLLHFVKESKQDESGMPNNRFLAERTGGTYSTLKVQPAELEDSGVYFCASEAFPGTEAFFGQGTRLTVV.

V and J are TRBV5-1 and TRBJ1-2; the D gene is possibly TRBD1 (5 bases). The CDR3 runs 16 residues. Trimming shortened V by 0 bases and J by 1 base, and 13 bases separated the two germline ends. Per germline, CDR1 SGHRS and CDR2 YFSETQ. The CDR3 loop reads CASSLVRGTRNYGYTF. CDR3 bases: TGCGCCAGCAGCTTGGTTAGGGGTACGCGTAACTATGGCTACACCTTC.

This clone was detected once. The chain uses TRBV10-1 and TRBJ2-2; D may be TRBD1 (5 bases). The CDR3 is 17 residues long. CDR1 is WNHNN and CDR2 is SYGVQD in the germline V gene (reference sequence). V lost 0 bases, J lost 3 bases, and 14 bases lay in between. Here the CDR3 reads CASSESSGRPHTGELFF. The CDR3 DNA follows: TGCGCCAGCAGTGAGTCGTCAGGGCGGCCTCACACCGGGGAGCTGTTTTTT.

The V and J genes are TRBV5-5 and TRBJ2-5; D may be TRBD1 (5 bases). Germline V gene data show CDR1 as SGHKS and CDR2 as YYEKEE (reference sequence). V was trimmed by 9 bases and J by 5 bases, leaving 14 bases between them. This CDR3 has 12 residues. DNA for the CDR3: TGTGCCACCTCCAGGGTGGGGGAGACCCAGTACTTC. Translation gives CATSRVGETQYF. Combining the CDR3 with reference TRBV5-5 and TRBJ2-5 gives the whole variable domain DAGVTQSPTHLIKTRGQQVTLRCSPISGHKSVSWYQQVLGQGPQFIFQYYEKEERGRGNFPDRFSARQFPNYSSELNVNALLLGDSALYLCATSRVGETQYFGPGTRLLVL.

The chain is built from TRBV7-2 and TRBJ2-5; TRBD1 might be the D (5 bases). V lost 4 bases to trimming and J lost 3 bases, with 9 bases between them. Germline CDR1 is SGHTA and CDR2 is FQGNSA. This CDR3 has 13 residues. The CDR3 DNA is TGTGCCAGCAGCTCAGACAGAGAAGAGACCCAGTACTTC. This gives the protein CASSSDREETQYF.

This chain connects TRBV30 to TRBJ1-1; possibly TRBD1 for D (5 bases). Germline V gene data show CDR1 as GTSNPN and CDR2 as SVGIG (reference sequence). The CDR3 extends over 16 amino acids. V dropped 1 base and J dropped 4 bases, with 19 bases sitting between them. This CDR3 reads CAWSAPQLSRGTEAFF. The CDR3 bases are TGTGCCTGGAGTGCCCCCCAGTTGAGTAGGGGCACTGAAGCTTTCTTT.

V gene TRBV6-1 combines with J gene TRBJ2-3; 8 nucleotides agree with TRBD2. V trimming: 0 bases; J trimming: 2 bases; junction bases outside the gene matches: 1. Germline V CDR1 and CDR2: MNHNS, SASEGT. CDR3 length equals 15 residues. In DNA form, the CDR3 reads TGTGCCAGCAGTGAAGCCGGGGGGGCCACAGATACGCAGTATTTT. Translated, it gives CASSEAGGATDTQYF.

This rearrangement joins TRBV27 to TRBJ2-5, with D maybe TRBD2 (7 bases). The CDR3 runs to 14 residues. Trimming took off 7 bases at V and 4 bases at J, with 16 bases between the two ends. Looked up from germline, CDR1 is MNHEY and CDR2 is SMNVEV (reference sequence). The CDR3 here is CASKMGGRIETQYF. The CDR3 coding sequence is TGTGCCAGCAAAATGGGGGGGCGCATAGAGACCCAGTACTTC.

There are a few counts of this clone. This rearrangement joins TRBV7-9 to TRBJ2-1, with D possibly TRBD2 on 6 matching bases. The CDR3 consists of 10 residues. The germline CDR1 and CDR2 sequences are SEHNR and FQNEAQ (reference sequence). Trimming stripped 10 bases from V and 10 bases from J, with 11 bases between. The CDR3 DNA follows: TGTGCCATAAGTAGCGGAGAGCAGTTCTTC. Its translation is CAISSGEQFF.

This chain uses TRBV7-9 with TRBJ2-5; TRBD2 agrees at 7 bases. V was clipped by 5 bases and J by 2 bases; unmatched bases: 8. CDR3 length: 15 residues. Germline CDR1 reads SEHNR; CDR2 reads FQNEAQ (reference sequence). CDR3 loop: CASSLWASGQETQYF. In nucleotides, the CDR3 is TGTGCCAGCAGCCTATGGGCTAGCGGACAAGAGACCCAGTACTTC. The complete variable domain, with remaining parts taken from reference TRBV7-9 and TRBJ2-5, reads DTGVSQNPRHKITKRGQNVTFRCDPISEHNRLYWYRQTLGQGPEFLTYFQNEAQLEKSRLLSDRFSAERPKGSFSTLEIQRTEQGDSAMYLCASSLWASGQETQYFGPGTRLLVL.

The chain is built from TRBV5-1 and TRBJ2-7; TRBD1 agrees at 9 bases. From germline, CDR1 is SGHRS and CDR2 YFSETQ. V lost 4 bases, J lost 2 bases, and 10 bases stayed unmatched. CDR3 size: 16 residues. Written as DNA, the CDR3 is TGCGCCAGCAGCCACAGACCACAGGGGGCAACCTACGAGCAGTACTTC. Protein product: CASSHRPQGATYEQYF.

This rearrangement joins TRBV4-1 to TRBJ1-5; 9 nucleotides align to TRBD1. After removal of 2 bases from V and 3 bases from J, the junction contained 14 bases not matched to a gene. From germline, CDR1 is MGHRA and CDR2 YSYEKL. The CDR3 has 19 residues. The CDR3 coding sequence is TGCGCCAGCAGCCAAATGGGACAGGGAAGGCCGAGTGACAATCAGCCCCAGCATTTT. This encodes CASSQMGQGRPSDNQPQHF.

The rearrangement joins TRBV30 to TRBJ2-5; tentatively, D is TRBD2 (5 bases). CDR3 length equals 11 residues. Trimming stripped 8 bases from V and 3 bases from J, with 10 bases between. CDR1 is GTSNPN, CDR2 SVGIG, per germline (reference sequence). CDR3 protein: CAPDGEETQYF. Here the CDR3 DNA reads TGTGCCCCCGACGGGGAAGAGACCCAGTACTTC.

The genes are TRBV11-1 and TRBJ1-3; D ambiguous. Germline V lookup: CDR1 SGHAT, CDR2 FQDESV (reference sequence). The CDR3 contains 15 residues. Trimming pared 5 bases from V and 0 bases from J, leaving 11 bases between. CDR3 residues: CASSIDGSSGNTIYF. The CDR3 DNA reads TGTGCCAGCAGCATAGACGGGAGCTCTGGAAACACCATATATTTT.

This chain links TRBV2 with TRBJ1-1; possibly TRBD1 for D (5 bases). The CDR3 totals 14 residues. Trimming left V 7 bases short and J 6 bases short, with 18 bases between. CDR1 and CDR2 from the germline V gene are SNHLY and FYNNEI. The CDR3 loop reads CASTVGVLGAEAFF. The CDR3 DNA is TGTGCCAGCACCGTAGGGGTATTAGGCGCTGAAGCTTTCTTT.

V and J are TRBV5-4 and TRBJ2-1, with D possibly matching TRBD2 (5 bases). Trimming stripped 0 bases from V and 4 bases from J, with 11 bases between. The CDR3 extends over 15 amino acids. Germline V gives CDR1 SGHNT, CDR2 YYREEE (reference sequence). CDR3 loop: CASSLGQRSYNEQFF. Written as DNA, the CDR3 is TGTGCCAGCAGCTTGGGCCAGCGGAGTTACAATGAGCAGTTCTTC.

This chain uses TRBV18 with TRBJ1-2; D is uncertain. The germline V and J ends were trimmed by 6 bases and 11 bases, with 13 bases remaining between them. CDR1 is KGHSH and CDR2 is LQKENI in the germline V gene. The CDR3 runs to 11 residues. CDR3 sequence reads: CASSASGWYTF. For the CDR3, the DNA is TGTGCCAGCTCGGCATCGGGGTGGTACACCTTC. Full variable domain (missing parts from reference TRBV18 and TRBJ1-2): NAGVMQNPRHLVRRRGQEARLRCSPMKGHSHVYWYRQLPEEGLKFMVYLQKENIIDESGMPKERFSAEFPKEGPSILRIQQVVRGDSAAYFCASSASGWYTFGSGTRLTVV.

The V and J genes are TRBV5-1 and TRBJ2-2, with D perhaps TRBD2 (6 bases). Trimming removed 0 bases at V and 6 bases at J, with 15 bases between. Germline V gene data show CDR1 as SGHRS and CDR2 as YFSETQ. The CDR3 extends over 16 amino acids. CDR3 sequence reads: CASSLGLSWGAGELFF. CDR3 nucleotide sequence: TGCGCCAGCAGCTTGGGCCTTAGCTGGGGGGCCGGGGAGCTGTTTTTT.

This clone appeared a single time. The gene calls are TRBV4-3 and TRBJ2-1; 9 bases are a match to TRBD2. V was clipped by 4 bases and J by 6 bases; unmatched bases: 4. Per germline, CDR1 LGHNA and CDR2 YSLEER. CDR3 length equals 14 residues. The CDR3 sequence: CASSPGLASNEQFF. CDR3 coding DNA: TGCGCCAGCAGCCCGGGACTAGCAAGCAATGAGCAGTTCTTC.

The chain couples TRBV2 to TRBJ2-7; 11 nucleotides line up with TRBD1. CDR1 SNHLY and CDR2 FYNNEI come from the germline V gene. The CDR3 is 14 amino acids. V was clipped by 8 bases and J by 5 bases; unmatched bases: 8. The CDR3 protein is CASQRTGGNNEQYF. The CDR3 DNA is TGTGCCAGCCAACGGACAGGGGGCAACAACGAGCAGTACTTC.

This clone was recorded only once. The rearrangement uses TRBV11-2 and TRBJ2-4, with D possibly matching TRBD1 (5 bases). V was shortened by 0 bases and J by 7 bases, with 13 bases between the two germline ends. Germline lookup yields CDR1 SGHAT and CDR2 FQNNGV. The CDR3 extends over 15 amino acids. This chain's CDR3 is CASSLDSIGVNIQYF. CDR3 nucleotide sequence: TGTGCCAGCAGCTTAGATAGTATAGGGGTGAACATTCAGTACTTC.

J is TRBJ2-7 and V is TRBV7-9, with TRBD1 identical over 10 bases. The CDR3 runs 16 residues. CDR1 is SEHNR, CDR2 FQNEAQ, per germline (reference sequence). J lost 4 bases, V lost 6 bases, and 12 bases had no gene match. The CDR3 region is CASSPRVWTGGYEQYF. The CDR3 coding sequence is TGTGCCAGCAGTCCTAGGGTCTGGACAGGGGGGTACGAGCAGTACTTC.

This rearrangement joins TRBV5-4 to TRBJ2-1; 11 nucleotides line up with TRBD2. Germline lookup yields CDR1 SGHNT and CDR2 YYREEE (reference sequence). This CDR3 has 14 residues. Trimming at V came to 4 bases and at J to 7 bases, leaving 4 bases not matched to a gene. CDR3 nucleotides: TGTGCCAGCAGCGGGGGACTAGCGGAAAATGAGCAGTTCTTC. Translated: CASSGGLAENEQFF.

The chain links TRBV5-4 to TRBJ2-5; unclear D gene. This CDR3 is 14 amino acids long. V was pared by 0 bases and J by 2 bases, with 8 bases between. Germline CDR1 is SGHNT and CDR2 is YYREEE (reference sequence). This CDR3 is CASSLASMQETQYF. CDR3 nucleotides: TGTGCCAGCAGCTTGGCCTCTATGCAAGAGACCCAGTACTTC.

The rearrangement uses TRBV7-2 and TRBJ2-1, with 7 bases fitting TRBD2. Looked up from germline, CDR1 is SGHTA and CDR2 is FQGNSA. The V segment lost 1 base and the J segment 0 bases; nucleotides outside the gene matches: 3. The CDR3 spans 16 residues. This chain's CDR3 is CASSLDGGGSYNEQFF. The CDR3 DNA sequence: TGTGCCAGCAGCTTAGATGGGGGGGGCTCCTACAATGAGCAGTTCTTC.